Below, 21 T cell receptor beta chains from the same sample are listed, as sequenced in a study of T cell responses to AZD1222 COVID-19 vaccine. Data came from immunoSEQ multiplex PCR; TCRdb stores just in-frame clones and leaves some out. The table lists 130,000 to 150,000 clones, 85% to 90% of them singletons, with roughly 1.7% in the top ten. Sequences were derived from peripheral blood, sampled on day 0 of AZD1222 vaccination. The receptors shown here come from an adult in good health.

The rearrangement joins TRBV2 to TRBJ1-5; D may be TRBD1 (5 bases). From germline, CDR1 is SNHLY and CDR2 FYNNEI. This CDR3 is built from 15 residues. V lost 6 bases to trimming and J lost 4 bases, with 16 bases between them. In DNA, the CDR3 is TGTGCCAGCAGAGGACCGGGGGTCGGAAATCAGCCCCAGCATTTT. Translation gives CASRGPGVGNQPQHF.

This chain uses TRBV6-6 with TRBJ2-2; TRBD2 agrees at 11 bases. Germline V CDR1 and CDR2: MNHNY, SVGAGI (reference sequence). The CDR3 runs to 16 residues. After removal of 5 bases from V and 1 base from J, the junction contained 3 bases not matched to a gene. CDR3 nucleotides: TGTGCCAGCAGTCGACTAGCGGGAAAGAACACCGGGGAGCTGTTTTTT. Translating gives CASSRLAGKNTGELFF.

This clone has a handful of counts. The CDR3, as DNA: TGTGCCAGCAGGAGACAGGTGGCTCATTCTTCACCCCTCCACTTT. Protein: CASRRQVAHSSPLHF. The rearrangement links TRBV2 to TRBJ1-6, with a tentative D call TRBD1 (6 bases). The CDR3 covers 15 residues. CDR1 SNHLY and CDR2 FYNNEI come from the germline V gene. V lost 6 bases to trimming and J lost 9 bases, with 18 bases between them.

The chain uses TRBV14 and TRBJ2-1; 11 bases fit TRBD2. Losses at the gene ends were 8 bases for V and 5 bases for J; bases not matched to a gene: 5. Germline V gene sequence: CDR1 SGHDN, CDR2 FVKESK. The CDR3 has 14 residues. This CDR3 reads CASGGLADDNEQFF. The CDR3, as DNA: TGTGCCAGCGGGGGACTAGCGGATGACAATGAGCAGTTCTTC.

The chain carries TRBV27 and TRBJ1-1; D uncertain. The CDR3 spans 12 residues. Germline V lookup: CDR1 MNHEY, CDR2 SMNVEV (reference sequence). The V and J ends lost 3 bases and 8 bases respectively, with 10 bases between them. The CDR3 protein is CASSFGGAEAFF. CDR3 nucleotides: TGTGCCAGCAGTTTCGGCGGAGCCGAAGCTTTCTTT.

The chain couples TRBV6-5 to TRBJ2-1; 7 positions agree with TRBD1. CDR1 is MNHEY and CDR2 is SVGAGI in the germline V gene. This CDR3 has 14 residues. The J segment lost 4 bases and the V segment lost 6 bases, leaving 6 bases of the junction unmatched. For the CDR3, the DNA is TGTGCCAGCAGAACCGGGACAGTATACAATGAGCAGTTCTTC. Translation: CASRTGTVYNEQFF.

This clone was observed once. This chain uses TRBV7-9 with TRBJ1-2; D is ambiguous. The V gene lost 4 bases and the J gene lost 4 bases, with 19 bases spanning the gap. The CDR3 is made up of 16 amino acids. Germline loops: CDR1 SEHNR, CDR2 FQNEAQ (reference sequence). The CDR3 is CASSSSLGAGFYGYTF. DNA for the CDR3: TGTGCCAGCAGCTCGTCTTTGGGTGCCGGCTTCTATGGCTACACCTTC.

The rearrangement joins TRBV5-6 to TRBJ1-5; D gene ambiguous. Germline lookup yields CDR1 SGHDT and CDR2 YYEEEE. Trimming removed 1 base at V and 6 bases at J, with 17 bases between. The CDR3 has 16 amino acids. DNA of the CDR3: TGTGCCAGCAGCTTGCCTAGGGTAATTGGTGGTCAGCCCCAGCATTTT. This encodes CASSLPRVIGGQPQHF.

V is TRBV10-3 and J is TRBJ1-2, with 8 bases that match TRBD1. This CDR3 comprises 13 residues. The V and J ends lost 6 bases and 4 bases, in that order; junction bases with no gene match: 4. Looked up from germline, CDR1 is ENHRY and CDR2 is SYGVKD. CDR3 DNA: TGTGCCATCAGCCCAGGGGGCGCCTATGGCTACACCTTC. It yields the protein CAISPGGAYGYTF.

In its sample, this clone was seen a few times. This chain connects TRBV28 to TRBJ2-1, with 7 bases lining up with TRBD2. The CDR3 is made up of 14 amino acids. After removal of 5 bases from V and 4 bases from J, the junction contained 5 bases not matched to a gene. Germline V gene data show CDR1 as MDHEN and CDR2 as SYDVKM. The CDR3 region has the DNA TGTGCCAGCAGTGGGCGGGAGAAATACAATGAGCAGTTCTTC. Protein: CASSGREKYNEQFF.

The chain links TRBV18 to TRBJ2-1, with D unclear. Looked up from germline, CDR1 is KGHSH and CDR2 is LQKENI. CDR3 size: 17 residues. Trimming stripped 4 bases from V and 0 bases from J, with 16 bases between. CDR3 nucleotides: TGTGCCAGCTCACGAGACGGACGGGTTAGCTCCTACAATGAGCAGTTCTTC. Protein: CASSRDGRVSSYNEQFF.

The table lists this clone with a few counts. The chain carries TRBV7-3 and TRBJ2-7; 12 bases fit TRBD1. The CDR3 runs to 17 residues. Looked up from germline, CDR1 is SGHTA and CDR2 is FQGTGA. Trimming took 5 bases from V and 0 from J; bases not matched to a gene: 8. Here the CDR3 reads CASSEGTGGTDSYEQYF. The CDR3 bases are TGTGCCAGCAGCGAGGGGACAGGGGGCACAGACTCCTACGAGCAGTACTTC.

This clone was detected a few times. This chain joins TRBV29-1 and TRBJ2-7; D gene unclear. Trimming shortened V by 4 bases and J by 3 bases, and 13 bases separated the two germline ends. Germline CDR1 is SQVTM and CDR2 is ANQGSEA. The CDR3 covers 13 residues. Here the CDR3 reads CSVVSSQDYEQYF. CDR3 DNA: TGCAGCGTTGTGTCCTCCCAGGACTACGAGCAGTACTTC.

The V and J genes are TRBV7-8 and TRBJ2-3; TRBD2 agrees at 15 bases. CDR1 and CDR2 from the germline V gene are SGHVS and FQNEAQ. CDR3 size: 18 residues. J gave up 5 bases and V 4 bases, and 10 bases lay outside the gene matches. CDR3 loop: CASSSTGTSGGPQDTQYF. DNA of the CDR3: TGTGCCAGCAGCTCGACCGGGACTAGCGGGGGGCCTCAAGATACGCAGTATTTT.

The V gene is TRBV7-8, the J gene TRBJ1-3, with D uncertain. Germline CDR1 reads SGHVS; CDR2 reads FQNEAQ. This CDR3 has 13 amino acids. Deletions cut 8 bases from V and 0 bases from J, with 8 bases between. CDR3 in DNA: TGTGCCAGCTGCGAGAGCTCTGGAAACACCATATATTTT. It specifies CASCESSGNTIYF.

The chain has TRBV15 and TRBJ1-1, with D hard to call. CDR1 and CDR2 from the germline V gene are LNHNV and YYDKDF (reference sequence). The CDR3 has 13 amino acids. V gave up 0 bases and J gave up 6 bases, with 8 bases separating them. The CDR3 protein is CATSREPRSEAFF. In DNA, the CDR3 is TGTGCCACCAGCAGAGAACCCCGTTCTGAAGCTTTCTTT. Full variable domain (missing parts from reference TRBV15 and TRBJ1-1): DAMVIQNPRYQVTQFGKPVTLSCSQTLNHNVMYWYQQKSSQAPKLLFHYYDKDFNNEADTPDNFQSRRPNTSFCFLDIRSPGLGDTAMYLCATSREPRSEAFFGQGTRLTVV.

The chain links TRBV30 to TRBJ1-4; D is undetermined. The CDR3 length is 11 residues. The ends were cut back, 4 bases at V and 5 bases at J, with 5 bases in the middle. Germline CDR1 GTSNPN, CDR2 SVGIG (reference sequence). CDR3 residues: CAWTENEKLFF. As DNA, the CDR3 is TGTGCCTGGACGGAGAATGAAAAACTGTTTTTT.

The chain combines TRBV6-5 with TRBJ1-1; D call uncertain. V was shortened by 2 bases and J by 0 bases, with 10 bases between the two germline ends. CDR3 length: 15 residues. CDR1 and CDR2 (germline): MNHEY, SVGAGI. The CDR3 region has the DNA TGTGCCAGCAGTTACGGGCAAGATATGAACACTGAAGCTTTCTTT. Translation gives CASSYGQDMNTEAFF.

This chain links TRBV7-2 with TRBJ1-5; D is uncertain. The ends were cut back, 5 bases at V and 3 bases at J, with 11 bases in the middle. The CDR3 extends over 14 amino acids. The germline V gene has CDR1 SGHTA and CDR2 FQGNSA. The CDR3, as DNA: TGTGCCAGCAGCCCGACGGCTATCAATCAGCCCCAGCATTTT. Its protein is CASSPTAINQPQHF.

CDR3 amino acids: CASSGRYQETQYF. The CDR3 coding sequence is TGTGCCAGCAGCGGGAGGTACCAAGAGACCCAGTACTTC. This chain connects TRBV5-8 to TRBJ2-5; a possible D gene is TRBD2 (6 bases). V was clipped by 4 bases and J by 0 bases, with 7 bases between them. This CDR3 comprises 13 residues. CDR1 and CDR2 (germline): SGHTS, YDEGEE.

V and J are TRBV6-5 and TRBJ1-3; 8 bases are shared with TRBD1. V shed 4 bases, J shed 4 bases, and the junction held 6 bases outside the gene matches. Germline V gives CDR1 MNHEY, CDR2 SVGAGI. The CDR3 runs 15 residues. The CDR3 DNA reads as TGTGCCAGCAGTTCAGGGGGCTTCAGGGGAAACACCATATATTTT. Translated, it gives CASSSGGFRGNTIYF.